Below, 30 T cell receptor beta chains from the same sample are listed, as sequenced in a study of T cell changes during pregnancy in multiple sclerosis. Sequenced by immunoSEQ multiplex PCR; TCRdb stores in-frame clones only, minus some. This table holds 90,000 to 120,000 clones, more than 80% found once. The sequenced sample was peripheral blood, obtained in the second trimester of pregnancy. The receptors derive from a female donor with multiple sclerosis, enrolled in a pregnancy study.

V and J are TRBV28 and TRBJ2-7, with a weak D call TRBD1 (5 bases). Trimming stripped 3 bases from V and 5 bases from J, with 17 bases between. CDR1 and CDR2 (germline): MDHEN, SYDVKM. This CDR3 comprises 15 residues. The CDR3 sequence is CASSLRQGIVHEQYF. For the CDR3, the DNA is TGTGCCAGCAGTTTGCGGCAGGGAATTGTCCACGAGCAGTACTTC.

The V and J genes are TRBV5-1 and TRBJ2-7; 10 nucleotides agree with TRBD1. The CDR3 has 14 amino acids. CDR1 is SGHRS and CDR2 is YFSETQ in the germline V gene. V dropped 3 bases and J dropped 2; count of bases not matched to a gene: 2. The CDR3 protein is CASSWGQGTYEQYF. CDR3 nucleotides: TGCGCCAGCAGCTGGGGACAGGGGACCTACGAGCAGTACTTC.

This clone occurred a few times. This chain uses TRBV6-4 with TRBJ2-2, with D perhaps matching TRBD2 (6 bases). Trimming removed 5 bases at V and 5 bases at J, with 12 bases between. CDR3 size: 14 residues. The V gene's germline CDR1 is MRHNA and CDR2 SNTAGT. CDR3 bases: TGTGCCAGCAGTCAGGGACTTTCAACCGGGGAGCTGTTTTTT. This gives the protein CASSQGLSTGELFF.

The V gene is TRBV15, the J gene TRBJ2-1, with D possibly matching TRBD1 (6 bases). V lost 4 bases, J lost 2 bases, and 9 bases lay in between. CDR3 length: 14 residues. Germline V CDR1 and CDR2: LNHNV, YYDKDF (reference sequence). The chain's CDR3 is CATSNRATYNEQFF. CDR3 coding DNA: TGTGCCACCAGCAACAGGGCAACCTACAATGAGCAGTTCTTC.

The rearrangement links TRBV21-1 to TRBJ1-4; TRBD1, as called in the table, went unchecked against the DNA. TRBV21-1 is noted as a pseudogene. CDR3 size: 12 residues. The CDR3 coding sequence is TGTGCCAGCAGCGTCACAGTATTAAAACTGTTTTTT. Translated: CASSVTVLKLFF.

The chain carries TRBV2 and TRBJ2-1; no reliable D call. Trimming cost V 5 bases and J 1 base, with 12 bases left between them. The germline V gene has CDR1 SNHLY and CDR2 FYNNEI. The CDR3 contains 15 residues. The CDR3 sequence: CASSLGSRSYNEQFF. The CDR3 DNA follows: TGTGCCAGCAGTCTCGGCTCGAGGTCCTACAATGAGCAGTTCTTC.

CDR3 protein: CASSAGGAQPQHF. In DNA, the CDR3 is TGTGCCAGCAGTGCAGGGGGCGCCCAGCCCCAGCATTTT. The chain combines TRBV25-1 with TRBJ1-5, with 8 bases aligning to TRBD1. The CDR3 spans 13 residues. V lost 4 bases and J lost 7; bases outside the gene matches: 3. CDR1 and CDR2 (germline): MGHDK, SYGVNS. The full variable domain, with the rest looked up from reference TRBV25-1 and TRBJ1-5, is EADIYQTPRYLVIGTGKKITLECSQTMGHDKMYWYQQDPGMELHLIHYSYGVNSTEKGDLSSESTVSRIRTEHFPLTLESARPSHTSQYLCASSAGGAQPQHFGDGTRLSIL.

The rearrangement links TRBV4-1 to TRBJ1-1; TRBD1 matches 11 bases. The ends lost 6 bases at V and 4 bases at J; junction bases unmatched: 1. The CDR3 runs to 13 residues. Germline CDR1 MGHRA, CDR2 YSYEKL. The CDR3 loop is CASRGTGGTEAFF. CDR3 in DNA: TGCGCCAGCAGGGGGACAGGGGGCACTGAAGCTTTCTTT.

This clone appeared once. The CDR3 reads CASSLLQLAGYNEQFF. Here the CDR3 DNA reads TGTGCCAGCAGCTTGTTACAGCTAGCGGGCTACAATGAGCAGTTCTTC. V gene TRBV5-6 combines with J gene TRBJ2-1, with 8 nucleotides matching TRBD2. Germline lookup yields CDR1 SGHDT and CDR2 YYEEEE. The CDR3 has 16 residues. V was pared by 1 base and J by 3 bases, with 6 bases of the junction left unmatched. Filled out from reference TRBV5-6 and TRBJ2-1, the complete variable domain reads DAGVTQSPTHLIKTRGQQVTLRCSPKSGHDTVSWYQQALGQGPQFIFQYYEEEERQRGNFPDRFSGHQFPNYSSELNVNALLLGDSALYLCASSLLQLAGYNEQFFGPGTRLTVL.

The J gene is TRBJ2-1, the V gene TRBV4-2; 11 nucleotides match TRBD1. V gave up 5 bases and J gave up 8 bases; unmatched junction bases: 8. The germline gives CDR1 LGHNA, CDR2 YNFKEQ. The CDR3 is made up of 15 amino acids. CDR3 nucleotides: TGTGCCAGCAGCTTCCGGGACAGGGGGTTTTATGAGCAGTTCTTC. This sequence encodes CASSFRDRGFYEQFF.

The CDR3 sequence: CASSLGGGRTTDTQYF. CDR3 nucleotides: TGTGCCAGCAGCTTGGGGGGCGGGAGGACCACAGATACGCAGTATTTT. The chain is built from TRBV5-4 and TRBJ2-3; 8 nucleotides agree with TRBD2. CDR1 SGHNT and CDR2 YYREEE come from the germline V gene (reference sequence). The CDR3 is 16 residues long. Trimming removed 0 bases from V and 2 bases from J; junction bases left unmatched: 5. Full variable domain (outside the CDR3, taken from reference TRBV5-4 and TRBJ2-3): ETGVTQSPTHLIKTRGQQVTLRCSSQSGHNTVSWYQQALGQGPQFIFQYYREEENGRGNFPPRFSGLQFPNYSSELNVNALELDDSALYLCASSLGGGRTTDTQYFGPGTRLTVL.

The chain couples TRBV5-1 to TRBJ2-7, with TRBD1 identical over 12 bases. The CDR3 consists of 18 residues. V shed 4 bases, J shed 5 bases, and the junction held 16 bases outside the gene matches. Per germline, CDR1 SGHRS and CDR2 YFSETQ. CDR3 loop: CASSGQQGQGASVNEQYF. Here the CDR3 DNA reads TGCGCCAGCAGCGGACAACAGGGACAGGGGGCGAGCGTTAACGAGCAGTACTTC.

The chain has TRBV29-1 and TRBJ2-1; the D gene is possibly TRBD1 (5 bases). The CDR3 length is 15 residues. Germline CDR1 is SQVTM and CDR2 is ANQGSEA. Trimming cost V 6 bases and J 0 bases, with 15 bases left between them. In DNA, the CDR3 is TGCAGCGTCGGCAAGACAGATAGCTCCTACAATGAGCAGTTCTTC. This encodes CSVGKTDSSYNEQFF.

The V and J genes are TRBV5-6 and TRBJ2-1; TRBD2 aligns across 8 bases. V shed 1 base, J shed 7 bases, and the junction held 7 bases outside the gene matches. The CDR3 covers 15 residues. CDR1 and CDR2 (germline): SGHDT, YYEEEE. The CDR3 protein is CASSLTGTRRNEQFF. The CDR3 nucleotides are TGTGCCAGCAGCTTGACCGGGACTAGACGTAATGAGCAGTTCTTC. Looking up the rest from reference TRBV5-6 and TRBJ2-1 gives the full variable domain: DAGVTQSPTHLIKTRGQQVTLRCSPKSGHDTVSWYQQALGQGPQFIFQYYEEEERQRGNFPDRFSGHQFPNYSSELNVNALLLGDSALYLCASSLTGTRRNEQFFGPGTRLTVL.

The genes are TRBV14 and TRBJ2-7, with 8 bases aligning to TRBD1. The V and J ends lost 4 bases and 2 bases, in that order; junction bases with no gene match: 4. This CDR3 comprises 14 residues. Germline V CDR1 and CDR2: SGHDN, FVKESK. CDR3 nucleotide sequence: TGTGCCAGCAGCCTTTGGACAGGGACCTACGAGCAGTACTTC. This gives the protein CASSLWTGTYEQYF.

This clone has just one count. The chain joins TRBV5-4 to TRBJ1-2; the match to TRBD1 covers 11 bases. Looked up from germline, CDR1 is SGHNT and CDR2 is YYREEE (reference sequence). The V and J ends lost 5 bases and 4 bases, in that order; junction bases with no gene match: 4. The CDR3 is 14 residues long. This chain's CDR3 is CASRTGTGGYGYTF. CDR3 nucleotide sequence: TGTGCCAGCAGAACCGGGACAGGGGGCTATGGCTACACCTTC.

CDR3 nucleotide sequence: TGTGCCTGGATATCTGCGGAGAGCTCTGGAAACACCATATATTTT. Protein sequence: CAWISAESSGNTIYF. V is TRBV30 and J is TRBJ1-3; D uncertain. The V and J ends lost 4 bases and 0 bases respectively, with 13 bases between them. Germline V gene sequence: CDR1 GTSNPN, CDR2 SVGIG (reference sequence). CDR3 size: 15 residues.

CDR3 bases: TGTGCCAGCAGCCTGGGACTAGAGGGAGAGACCCAGTACTTC. Its translation: CASSLGLEGETQYF. The chain employs TRBV7-9 and TRBJ2-5, with TRBD2 identical over 8 bases. Germline assignment: CDR1 SEHNR and CDR2 FQNEAQ (reference sequence). CDR3 size: 14 residues. With 5 bases clipped from V and 4 bases from J, the junction kept 6 bases outside the gene matches. The full variable domain, with the rest looked up from reference TRBV7-9 and TRBJ2-5, is DTGVSQNPRHKITKRGQNVTFRCDPISEHNRLYWYRQTLGQGPEFLTYFQNEAQLEKSRLLSDRFSAERPKGSFSTLEIQRTEQGDSAMYLCASSLGLEGETQYFGPGTRLLVL.

The CDR3 sequence: CASGRVSTDTQYF. As DNA, the CDR3 is TGTGCCAGCGGCCGGGTAAGCACAGATACGCAGTATTTT. The chain uses TRBV6-5 and TRBJ2-3; D is unclear. CDR3 size: 13 residues. Germline V gene lookup returns CDR1 MNHEY and CDR2 SVGAGI. With 8 bases removed from V and 0 bases from J, the gap between germline ends came to 9 bases.

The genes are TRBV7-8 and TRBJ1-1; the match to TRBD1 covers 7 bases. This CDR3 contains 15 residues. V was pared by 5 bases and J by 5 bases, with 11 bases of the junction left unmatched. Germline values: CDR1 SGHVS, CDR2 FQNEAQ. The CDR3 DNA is TGTGCCAGCAGCCAAATGACAGGGTGGTATACTGAAGCTTTCTTT. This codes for CASSQMTGWYTEAFF.

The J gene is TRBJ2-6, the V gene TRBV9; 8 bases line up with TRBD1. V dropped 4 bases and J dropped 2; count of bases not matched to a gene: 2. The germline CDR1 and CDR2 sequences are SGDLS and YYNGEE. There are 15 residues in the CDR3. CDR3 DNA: TGTGCCAGCAGCACACAGGGGGCTGGGGCCAACGTCCTGACTTTC. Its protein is CASSTQGAGANVLTF. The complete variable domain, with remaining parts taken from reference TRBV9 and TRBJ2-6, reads DSGVTQTPKHLITATGQRVTLRCSPRSGDLSVYWYQQSLDQGLQFLIQYYNGEERAKGNILERFSAQQFPDLHSELNLSSLELGDSALYFCASSTQGAGANVLTFGAGSRLTVL.

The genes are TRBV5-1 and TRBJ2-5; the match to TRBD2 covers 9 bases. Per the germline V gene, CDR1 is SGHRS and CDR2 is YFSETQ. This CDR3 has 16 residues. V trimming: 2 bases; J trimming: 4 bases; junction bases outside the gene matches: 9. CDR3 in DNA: TGCGCCAGCAGCTTAGGGGTTAGCGGGGGACCAGAGACCCAGTACTTC. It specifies CASSLGVSGGPETQYF.

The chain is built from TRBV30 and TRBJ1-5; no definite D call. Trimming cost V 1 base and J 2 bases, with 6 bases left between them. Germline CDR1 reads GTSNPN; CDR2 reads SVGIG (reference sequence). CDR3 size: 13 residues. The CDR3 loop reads CAWSDSRNQPQHF. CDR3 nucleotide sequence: TGTGCCTGGAGTGACAGCCGCAATCAGCCCCAGCATTTT.

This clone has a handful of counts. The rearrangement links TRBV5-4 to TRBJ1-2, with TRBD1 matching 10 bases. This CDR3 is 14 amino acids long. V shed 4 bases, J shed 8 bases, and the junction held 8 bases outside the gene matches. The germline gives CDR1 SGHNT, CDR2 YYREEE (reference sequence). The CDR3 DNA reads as TGTGCCAGCAGCATACCGGGACAGGGGAGAGGCTACACCTTC. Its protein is CASSIPGQGRGYTF.

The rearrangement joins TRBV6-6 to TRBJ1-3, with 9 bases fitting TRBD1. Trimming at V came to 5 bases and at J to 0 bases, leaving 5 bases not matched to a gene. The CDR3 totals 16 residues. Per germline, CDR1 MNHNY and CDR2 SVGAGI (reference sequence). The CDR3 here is CASSRGQGRSGNTIYF. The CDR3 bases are TGTGCCAGCAGTCGAGGACAGGGGCGCTCTGGAAACACCATATATTTT.

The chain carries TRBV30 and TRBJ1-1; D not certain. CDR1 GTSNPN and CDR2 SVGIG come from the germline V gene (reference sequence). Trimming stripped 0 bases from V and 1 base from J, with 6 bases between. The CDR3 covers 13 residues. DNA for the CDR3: TGTGCCTGGAGTGTCAGTCGGAACACTGAAGCTTTCTTT. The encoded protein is CAWSVSRNTEAFF.

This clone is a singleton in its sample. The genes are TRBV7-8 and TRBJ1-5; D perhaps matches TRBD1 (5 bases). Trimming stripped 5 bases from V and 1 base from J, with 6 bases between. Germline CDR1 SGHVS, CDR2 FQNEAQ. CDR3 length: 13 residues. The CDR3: CASSRTSNQPQHF. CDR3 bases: TGTGCCAGCAGCCGGACAAGCAATCAGCCCCAGCATTTT. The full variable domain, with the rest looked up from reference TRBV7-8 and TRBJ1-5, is GAGVSQSPRYKVAKRGQDVALRCDPISGHVSLFWYQQALGQGPEFLTYFQNEAQLDKSGLPSDRFFAERPEGSVSTLKIQRTQQEDSAVYLCASSRTSNQPQHFGDGTRLSIL.

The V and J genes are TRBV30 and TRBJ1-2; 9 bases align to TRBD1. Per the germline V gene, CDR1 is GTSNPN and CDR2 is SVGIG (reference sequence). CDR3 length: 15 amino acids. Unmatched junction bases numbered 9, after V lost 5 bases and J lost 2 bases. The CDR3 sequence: CAWVSRDRENYGYTF. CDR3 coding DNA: TGTGCCTGGGTTAGCCGGGACAGGGAAAACTATGGCTACACCTTC.

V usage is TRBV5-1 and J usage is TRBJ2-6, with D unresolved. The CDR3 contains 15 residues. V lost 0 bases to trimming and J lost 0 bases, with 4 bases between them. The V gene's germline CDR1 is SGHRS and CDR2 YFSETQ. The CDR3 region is CASSLGYSGANVLTF. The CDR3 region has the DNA TGCGCCAGCAGCTTGGGTTACTCTGGGGCCAACGTCCTGACTTTC. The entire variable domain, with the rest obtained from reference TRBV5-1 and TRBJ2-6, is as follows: KAGVTQTPRYLIKTRGQQVTLSCSPISGHRSVSWYQQTPGQGLQFLFEYFSETQRNKGNFPGRFSGRQFSNSRSEMNVSTLELGDSALYLCASSLGYSGANVLTFGAGSRLTVL.

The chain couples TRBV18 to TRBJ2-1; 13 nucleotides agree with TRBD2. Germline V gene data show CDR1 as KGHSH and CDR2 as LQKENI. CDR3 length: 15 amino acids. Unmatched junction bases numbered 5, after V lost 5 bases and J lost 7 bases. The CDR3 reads CASSKGLAGNNEQFF. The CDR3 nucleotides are TGTGCCAGCTCAAAGGGACTAGCGGGAAATAATGAGCAGTTCTTC.